What follows is one T cell receptor beta chain and its context. The antigen is undetermined. This table comes from immunoSEQ multiplex PCR, and its TCRdb copy is limited to in-frame clones, with some not included. The table records about 160,000 clones, 81% of them present only once. The sample is drawn from a study of cytotoxic CD8 clonotypes in ibrutinib-treated CLL. Study context: The study included 11 relapsed/refractory and roughly 15 treatment-naive patients; under 18 had IGHV unmutated disease. Responses: roughly 25 partial, 2 complete; after median around 64 months, around 15 stayed remitted, 12 progressed.

Looked up from germline, CDR1 is SGHDN and CDR2 is FVKESK. CDR3 size: 14 residues. The V end lost 1 base, the J end lost 2 bases, and 7 bases lay between the germline ends. The study's findings and limits: At the start, clonality exceeded age-matched healthy donors and followed circulating CD8+ T-cell counts. Sampling of sustained-remission and progressing patients occurred at differing times.

The V call is TRBV14, the J call TRBJ2-3; D is tentatively TRBD1 or TRBD2 (6 bases each). This specimen was PBMCs, taken after 12 months of ibrutinib treatment. This clonotype was sampled from a human donor with chronic lymphocytic leukemia. Here the CDR3 DNA reads TGTGCCAGCAGCCAAGCGGGGGCCACAGATACGCAGTATTTT. Translated, it gives CASSQAGATDTQYF. Based on the CDR3 plus reference TRBV14 and TRBJ2-3, the full variable domain is EAGVTQFPSHSVIEKGQTVTLRCDPISGHDNLYWYRRVMGKEIKFLLHFVKESKQDESGMPNNRFLAERTGGTYSTLKVQPAELEDSGVYFCASSQAGATDTQYFGPGTRLTVL.